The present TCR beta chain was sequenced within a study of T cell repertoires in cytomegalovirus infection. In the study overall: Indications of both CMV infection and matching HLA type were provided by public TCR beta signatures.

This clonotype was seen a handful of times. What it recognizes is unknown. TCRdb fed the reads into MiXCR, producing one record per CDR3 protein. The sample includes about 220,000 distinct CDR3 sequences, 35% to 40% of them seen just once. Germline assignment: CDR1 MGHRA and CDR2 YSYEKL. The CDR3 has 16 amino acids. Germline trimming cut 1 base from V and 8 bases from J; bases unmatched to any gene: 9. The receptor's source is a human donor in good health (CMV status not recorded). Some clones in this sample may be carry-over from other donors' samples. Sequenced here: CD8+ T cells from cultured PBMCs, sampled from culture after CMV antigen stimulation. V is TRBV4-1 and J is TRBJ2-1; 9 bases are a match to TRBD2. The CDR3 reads CASSQGSLAGYDEQFF. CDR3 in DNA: TGCGCCAGCAGCCAAGGAAGTCTAGCGGGATATGATGAGCAGTTCTTC.